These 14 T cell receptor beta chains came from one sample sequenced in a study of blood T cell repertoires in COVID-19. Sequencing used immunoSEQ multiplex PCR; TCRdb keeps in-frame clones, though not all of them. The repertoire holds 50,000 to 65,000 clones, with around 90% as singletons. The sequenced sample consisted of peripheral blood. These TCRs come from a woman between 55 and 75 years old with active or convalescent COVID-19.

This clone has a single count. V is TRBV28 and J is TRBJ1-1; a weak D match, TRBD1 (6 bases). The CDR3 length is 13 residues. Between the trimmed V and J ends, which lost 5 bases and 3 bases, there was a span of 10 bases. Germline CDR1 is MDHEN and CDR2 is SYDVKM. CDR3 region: CASSPGTHTEAFF. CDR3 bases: TGTGCCAGCAGTCCCGGGACACACACTGAAGCTTTCTTT.

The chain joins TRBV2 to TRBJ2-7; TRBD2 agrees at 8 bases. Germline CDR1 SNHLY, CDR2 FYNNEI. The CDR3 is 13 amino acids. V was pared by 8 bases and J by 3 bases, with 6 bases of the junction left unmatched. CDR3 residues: CASGISGIYEQYF. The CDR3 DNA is TGTGCCAGCGGGATTAGCGGGATCTACGAGCAGTACTTC.

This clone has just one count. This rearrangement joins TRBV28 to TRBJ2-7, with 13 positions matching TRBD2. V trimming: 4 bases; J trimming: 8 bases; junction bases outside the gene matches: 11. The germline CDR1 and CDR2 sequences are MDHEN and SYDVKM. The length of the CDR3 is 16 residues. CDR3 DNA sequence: TGTGCCAGCAGTTCGAGACTAGCGGGGGGTGTTTACCAGCAGTACTTC. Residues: CASSSRLAGGVYQQYF.

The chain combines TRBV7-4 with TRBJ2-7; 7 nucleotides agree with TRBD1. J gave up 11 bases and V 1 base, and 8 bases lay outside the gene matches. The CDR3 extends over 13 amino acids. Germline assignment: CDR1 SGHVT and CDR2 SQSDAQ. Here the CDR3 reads CASSLVVGTEKYF. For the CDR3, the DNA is TGTGCCAGCAGCTTAGTAGTCGGGACAGAGAAGTACTTC.

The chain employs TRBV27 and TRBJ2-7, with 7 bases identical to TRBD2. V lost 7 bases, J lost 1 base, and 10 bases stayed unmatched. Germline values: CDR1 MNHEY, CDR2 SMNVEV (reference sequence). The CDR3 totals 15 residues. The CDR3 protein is CASTPVGGSSYEQYF. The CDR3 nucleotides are TGTGCCAGCACCCCTGTCGGGGGGTCGTCCTACGAGCAGTACTTC.

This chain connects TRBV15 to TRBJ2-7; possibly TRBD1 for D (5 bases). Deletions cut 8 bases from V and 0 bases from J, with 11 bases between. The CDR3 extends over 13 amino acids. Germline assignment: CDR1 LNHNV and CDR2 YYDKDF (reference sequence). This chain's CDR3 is CATGAELSYEQYF. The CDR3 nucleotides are TGTGCCACCGGGGCGGAACTCTCCTACGAGCAGTACTTC.

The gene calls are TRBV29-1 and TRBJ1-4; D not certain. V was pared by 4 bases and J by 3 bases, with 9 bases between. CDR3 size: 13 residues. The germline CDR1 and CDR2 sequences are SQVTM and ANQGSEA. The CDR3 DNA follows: TGCAGCGTTGTAGTTAGCTCTAATGAAAAACTGTTTTTT. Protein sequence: CSVVVSSNEKLFF.

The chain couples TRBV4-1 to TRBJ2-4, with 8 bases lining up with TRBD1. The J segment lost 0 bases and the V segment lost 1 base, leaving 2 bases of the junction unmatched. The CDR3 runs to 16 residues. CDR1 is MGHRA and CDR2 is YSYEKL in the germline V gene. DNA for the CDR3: TGCGCCAGCAGCCAAGGGGACAGGTTAGCCAAAAACATTCAGTACTTC. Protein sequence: CASSQGDRLAKNIQYF.

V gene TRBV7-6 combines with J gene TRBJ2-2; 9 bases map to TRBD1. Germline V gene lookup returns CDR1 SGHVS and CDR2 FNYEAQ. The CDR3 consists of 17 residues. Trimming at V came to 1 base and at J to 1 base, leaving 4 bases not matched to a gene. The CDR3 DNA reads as TGTGCCAGCAGCTTAGGGGGACAGGGTCAGAACACCGGGGAGCTGTTTTTT. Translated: CASSLGGQGQNTGELFF.

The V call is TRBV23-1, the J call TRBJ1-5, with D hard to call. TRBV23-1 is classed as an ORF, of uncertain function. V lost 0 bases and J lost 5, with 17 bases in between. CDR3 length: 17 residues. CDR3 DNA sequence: TGCGCCAGCAGTCAATCTTGGCCTGCGGAGTTTGATCAGCCCCAGCATTTT. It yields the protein CASSQSWPAEFDQPQHF.

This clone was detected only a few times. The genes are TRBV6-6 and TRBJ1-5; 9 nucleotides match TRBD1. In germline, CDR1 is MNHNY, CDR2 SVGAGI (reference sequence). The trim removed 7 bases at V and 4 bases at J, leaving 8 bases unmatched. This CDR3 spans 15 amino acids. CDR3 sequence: CASTTGTGKNQPQHF. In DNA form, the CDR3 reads TGTGCCAGCACCACCGGGACAGGGAAGAATCAGCCCCAGCATTTT.

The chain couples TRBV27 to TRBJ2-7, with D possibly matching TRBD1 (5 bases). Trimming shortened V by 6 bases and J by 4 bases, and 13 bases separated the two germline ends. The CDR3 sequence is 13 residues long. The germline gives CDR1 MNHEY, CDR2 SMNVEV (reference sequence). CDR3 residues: CASSTRQPYEQYF. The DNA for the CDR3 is TGTGCCAGCAGCACCCGACAGCCGTACGAGCAGTACTTC.

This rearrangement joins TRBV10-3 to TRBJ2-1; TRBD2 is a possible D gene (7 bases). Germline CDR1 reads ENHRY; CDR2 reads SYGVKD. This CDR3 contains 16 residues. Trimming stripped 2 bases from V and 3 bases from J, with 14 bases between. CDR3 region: CAISESGTPLYNEQFF. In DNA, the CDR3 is TGTGCCATCAGTGAGAGCGGGACACCCCTCTACAATGAGCAGTTCTTC.

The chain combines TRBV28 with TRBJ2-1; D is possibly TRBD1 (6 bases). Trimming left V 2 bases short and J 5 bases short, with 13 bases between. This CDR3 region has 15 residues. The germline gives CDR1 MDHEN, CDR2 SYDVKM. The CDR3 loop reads CASSLVLGAHNEQFF. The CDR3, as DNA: TGTGCCAGCAGTTTAGTGTTGGGGGCCCACAATGAGCAGTTCTTC. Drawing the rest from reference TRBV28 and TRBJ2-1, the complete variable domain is DVKVTQSSRYLVKRTGEKVFLECVQDMDHENMFWYRQDPGLGLRLIYFSYDVKMKEKGDIPEGYSVSREKKERFSLILESASTNQTSMYLCASSLVLGAHNEQFFGPGTRLTVL.